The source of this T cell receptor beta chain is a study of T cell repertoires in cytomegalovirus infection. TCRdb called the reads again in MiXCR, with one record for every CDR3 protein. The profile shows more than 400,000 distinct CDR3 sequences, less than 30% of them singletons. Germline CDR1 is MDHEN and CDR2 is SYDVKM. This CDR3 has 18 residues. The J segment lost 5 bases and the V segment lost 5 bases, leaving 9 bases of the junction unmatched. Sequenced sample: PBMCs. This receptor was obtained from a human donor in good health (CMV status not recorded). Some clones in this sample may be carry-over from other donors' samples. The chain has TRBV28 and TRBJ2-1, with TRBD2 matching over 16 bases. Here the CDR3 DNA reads TGTGCCAGCAGTGGGGATCCCGGGACTAGCGGGAGGGACAATGAGCAGTTCTTC. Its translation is CASSGDPGTSGRDNEQFF.